A selection of T cell receptor beta chains follows, all from one sample in a study of CD8 T cells in Susac syndrome. TCRdb re-analysed the immunoSEQ multiplex PCR reads in MiXCR, keeping a single row per CDR3 protein. The table records about 210,000 distinct CDR3 sequences, approximately 94% of them present only once. Sequencing used CD4+ T cells from PBMCs. These receptors were collected from a human donor with Susac syndrome. CDR3s include the opening cysteine and the closing phenylalanine or tryptophan. Fields, in order: clone size, J gene, D gene, V gene, CDR3 DNA, CDR3 protein. The D gene is left open where the match is weak. Size tells how often a clone was seen (once, few, many) or the class of an expanded clone, and some rows leave it out.

size: .
J: TRBJ1-3
D: TRBD1
V: TRBV6-5
DNA: TGTGCCAGCAGGACGACCACAGGGGCTGGAAACACCATATATTTT
CDR3: CASRTTTGAGNTIYF

size: .
J: TRBJ1-5
D: .
V: TRBV6-2/TRBV6-3
DNA: TGTGCCAGCAGCCCAGGACAGCGAAGCAATCAGCCCCAGCATTTT
CDR3: CASSPGQRSNQPQHF

size: .
J: TRBJ2-7
D: TRBD2
V: TRBV10-3
DNA: TGTGCCATCAGCTCGGGGGGGTACGAGCAGTACTTC
CDR3: CAISSGGYEQYF

size: .
J: TRBJ2-5
D: .
V: TRBV20-1
DNA: TGCAGTGCTAGCGGGGAAGAGACCCAGTACTTC
CDR3: CSASGEETQYF

size: .
J: TRBJ1-1
D: .
V: TRBV18
DNA: TGTGCCAGCTCGACAGGAGGTGCAGCTTTCTTT
CDR3: CASSTGGAAFF

size: .
J: TRBJ1-6
D: .
V: TRBV20-1
DNA: TGCAGTGCTAGAGTTAGTCTGGGTGAGAATTCACCCCTCCACTTT
CDR3: CSARVSLGENSPLHF

size: .
J: TRBJ1-1
D: .
V: TRBV10-3
DNA: TGTGCCATCAGTGAGTCCACAGGGTCTACGGGAGGCACTGAAGCTTTCTTT
CDR3: CAISESTGSTGGTEAFF

size: .
J: TRBJ1-5
D: TRBD1
V: TRBV6-5
DNA: TGTGCCAGCAGAGCCGGGACAGGGATATTCCAGCCCCAGCATTTT
CDR3: CASRAGTGIFQPQHF

size: .
J: TRBJ1-5
D: .
V: TRBV2
DNA: TGTGCCAGCAGTGAGGGCAGTTCAAGTCATTTT
CDR3: CASSEGSSSHF

size: .
J: TRBJ2-3
D: TRBD2
V: TRBV7-3
DNA: TGTGCCAGCAGCCATAGCGGGGGGGGCCACGGTACGCAGTATTTT
CDR3: CASSHSGGGHGTQYF

size: .
J: TRBJ2-1
D: .
V: TRBV19
DNA: TGTGCCAGTAGTATAGTAGAGAATGAGCAGTTCTTC
CDR3: CASSIVENEQFF

size: .
J: TRBJ2-4
D: TRBD1
V: TRBV20-1
DNA: TGCAGTGTCCCTGACAGGGGGATAGACAAAAACATTCAGTACTTC
CDR3: CSVPDRGIDKNIQYF

size: .
J: TRBJ2-5
D: .
V: TRBV6-2/TRBV6-3
DNA: TGTGCCAGCACCCCCTTTAGGCCAGGAGAGACCCAGTACTTC
CDR3: CASTPFRPGETQYF

size: .
J: TRBJ1-1
D: .
V: TRBV7-9
DNA: TGTGCCAGCAGCTCCCGGACCATGAACACTGAAGCTTTCTTT
CDR3: CASSSRTMNTEAFF

size: .
J: TRBJ1-4
D: .
V: TRBV20-1
DNA: TGCAGTGCTAGAGATAGGAGAACTAATGAAAAACTGTTTTTT
CDR3: CSARDRRTNEKLFF

size: .
J: TRBJ2-1
D: .
V: TRBV30
DNA: TGTGCCTCGCTCAGGGGAAATGAGCAGTTCTTC
CDR3: CASLRGNEQFF

size: .
J: TRBJ2-3
D: TRBD2
V: TRBV20-1
DNA: TGCAGTGCTAGAAAGAGCGGGGGCCAAAGCACAGATACGCAGTATTTT
CDR3: CSARKSGGQSTDTQYF

size: .
J: TRBJ1-5
D: TRBD1
V: TRBV20-1
DNA: TGCAGTGCCAAACCGGGACAGGGCCTTTTCGGCAATCAGCCCCAGCATTTT
CDR3: CSAKPGQGLFGNQPQHF

size: .
J: TRBJ2-7
D: .
V: TRBV20-1
DNA: TGCAGTGCTAGGAAAGGGGGGCGCATTATCGACGAGCAGTACTTC
CDR3: CSARKGGRIIDEQYF

size: .
J: TRBJ2-1
D: TRBD2
V: TRBV14
DNA: TGTGCCAGTCGCCGGGCTAGCGGGGCGCCCTACAATGAGCAGTTCTTC
CDR3: CASRRASGAPYNEQFF

size: .
J: TRBJ2-5
D: .
V: TRBV6-2/TRBV6-3
DNA: TGTGCCAGCAGCCCTCTCGGACGTTCGGAGACCCAGTACTTC
CDR3: CASSPLGRSETQYF

size: .
J: TRBJ2-5
D: .
V: TRBV2
DNA: TGTGCCAGCAGGTTCTCGAGCAACGAAGAGACCCAGTACTTC
CDR3: CASRFSSNEETQYF

size: .
J: TRBJ2-5
D: TRBD2
V: TRBV2
DNA: TGTGCCAGCGGGGGACTAGCGGGAAAGGAGACCCAGTACTTC
CDR3: CASGGLAGKETQYF

size: .
J: TRBJ2-2
D: .
V: TRBV28
DNA: TGTGCCAGCAGTTTATGGGGAACGACAGGTGGAAGGACCGGGGAGCTGTTTTTT
CDR3: CASSLWGTTGGRTGELFF

size: .
J: TRBJ2-7
D: TRBD2
V: TRBV3-1
DNA: TGTGCCAGCAGCCTAGGACTAGCCTCCTACGAGCAGTACTTC
CDR3: CASSLGLASYEQYF

size: .
J: TRBJ1-5
D: .
V: TRBV30
DNA: TGTGCCTGGAGGCGGGGCAGCAATCAGCCCCAGCATTTT
CDR3: CAWRRGSNQPQHF

size: .
J: TRBJ1-2
D: .
V: TRBV3-1
DNA: TGTGCCAGCAGCCAATTGTATGAGGACAGCGGCTACTACACCTTC
CDR3: CASSQLYEDSGYYTF

size: once
J: TRBJ2-5
D: TRBD2
V: TRBV15
DNA: TGTGCCACCAGCAGAGATCGCGGCGGGGGAGTGGAGACCCAGTACTTC
CDR3: CATSRDRGGGVETQYF

size: .
J: TRBJ1-5
D: .
V: TRBV6-2/TRBV6-3
DNA: TGTGCCAGCAGTCCACGGGGGCTAGTTGGGAATCAGCCCCAGCATTTT
CDR3: CASSPRGLVGNQPQHF

size: .
J: TRBJ1-4
D: TRBD1
V: TRBV20-1
DNA: TGCAGTCCTTTTGACAGGGGGCTTGAAAAACTGTTTTTT
CDR3: CSPFDRGLEKLFF

size: .
J: TRBJ1-1
D: TRBD1
V: TRBV5-1
DNA: TGCGCCAGCAGTGGGACAGCTATGAACACTGAAGCTTTCTTT
CDR3: CASSGTAMNTEAFF

size: .
J: TRBJ2-5
D: .
V: TRBV20-1
DNA: TGCAGTGCTAGGTCGGCCACCCAAGCTCAAGAGACCCAGTACTTC
CDR3: CSARSATQAQETQYF

size: .
J: TRBJ1-6
D: .
V: TRBV6-1
DNA: TGTGCCAGCAGTGGCATGGGGTCCTATAATTCACCCCTCCACTTT
CDR3: CASSGMGSYNSPLHF

size: .
J: TRBJ2-7
D: TRBD1
V: TRBV7-2
DNA: TGTGCCAGCAGCCCAAATTCCGGGACAGGGGGCGGTGAGCAGTACTTC
CDR3: CASSPNSGTGGGEQYF

size: .
J: TRBJ2-3
D: TRBD2
V: TRBV7-2
DNA: TGTGCCAGCAGCGTACTAGCGGGGGGCCACACAGATACGCAGTATTTT
CDR3: CASSVLAGGHTDTQYF

size: .
J: TRBJ1-1
D: .
V: TRBV4-2
DNA: TGTGCCAGCAGCCAAGATGTCGTGAAAGCAGCGGCGAACACTGAAGCTTTCTTT
CDR3: CASSQDVVKAAANTEAFF

size: once
J: TRBJ2-3
D: .
V: TRBV29-1
DNA: TGCAGCGTTGAACGGGGGTCTGGCACAGATACGCAGTATTTT
CDR3: CSVERGSGTDTQYF

size: .
J: TRBJ2-1
D: TRBD2
V: TRBV5-6
DNA: TGTGCCAGCAGCTTCGGACTAGCGGGGGTTCCGTACAATGAGCAGTTCTTC
CDR3: CASSFGLAGVPYNEQFF

size: .
J: TRBJ2-7
D: .
V: TRBV10-3
DNA: TGTGCCGCCGGGGTGGTCAACGAGCAGTACTTC
CDR3: CAAGVVNEQYF

size: .
J: TRBJ2-5
D: .
V: TRBV12-3/TRBV12-4
DNA: TGTGCCAGCAGTTGGCGGAGGGGGGAGACCCAGTACTTC
CDR3: CASSWRRGETQYF

size: .
J: TRBJ2-3
D: .
V: TRBV28
DNA: TGTGCCAGTTCAGTTTCCATCGATACGCAGTATTTT
CDR3: CASSVSIDTQYF

size: .
J: TRBJ1-6
D: TRBD1
V: TRBV7-9
DNA: TGTGCCAGCAGCTTGGGGGACAGGGGATCACCCCTCCACTTT
CDR3: CASSLGDRGSPLHF

size: .
J: TRBJ1-5
D: TRBD1
V: TRBV30
DNA: TGTGCCTGGAGTCACCCCCGGGACAGCCATCAGCCCCAGCATTTT
CDR3: CAWSHPRDSHQPQHF

size: .
J: TRBJ1-1
D: .
V: TRBV7-3
DNA: TGTGCCAGCAGCTTAACAGGGACACCGAAGGAGGAAGCTTTCTTT
CDR3: CASSLTGTPKEEAFF

size: .
J: TRBJ2-7
D: .
V: TRBV29-1
DNA: TGCAGCGTTACAGGGAACTCCTACGAGCAGTACTTC
CDR3: CSVTGNSYEQYF

size: .
J: TRBJ2-1
D: TRBD2
V: TRBV5-1
DNA: TGCGCCAGCAGCCCGGGACTAGCGGGGGTAACTCACAATGAGCAGTTCTTC
CDR3: CASSPGLAGVTHNEQFF

size: .
J: TRBJ1-5
D: .
V: TRBV6-5
DNA: TGTGCCAGCAGTTACTCGTCTTCGAGACGGGGCCATCAGCCCCAGCATTTT
CDR3: CASSYSSSRRGHQPQHF

size: .
J: TRBJ2-1
D: .
V: TRBV30
DNA: TGTGCCTGGAGAACCGAGGGTGAGCAGTTCTTC
CDR3: CAWRTEGEQFF

size: .
J: TRBJ2-2
D: .
V: TRBV6-5
DNA: TGTGCCAGCAGTTATGAAGGGCCGAACACCGGGGAGCTGTTTTTT
CDR3: CASSYEGPNTGELFF

size: .
J: TRBJ2-1
D: .
V: TRBV4-1
DNA: TGCGCCAGCAGCCAAGATCTGGTAGCCATCTCGAACAATGAGCAGTTCTTC
CDR3: CASSQDLVAISNNEQFF

size: .
J: TRBJ1-2
D: TRBD1
V: TRBV30
DNA: TGTGCCTTGGGACAGTATGGCTACACCTTC
CDR3: CALGQYGYTF

size: .
J: TRBJ1-1
D: TRBD1
V: TRBV30
DNA: TGTGCCTGGAGTGTACACCAGGGGGTGACTGAAGCTTTCTTT
CDR3: CAWSVHQGVTEAFF